The rows below give T cell receptor beta chains drawn from one sample of a study of shared clonotypes between healthy human individuals. The protocol was immunoSEQ multiplex PCR, while the TCRdb copy is restricted to in-frame clones and leaves out a portion. The top ten hold 0.37% of the sample, which has over 2 million clones, roughly 90% seen once. Sequences were obtained from naive CD4+ T cells from PBMCs. The receptors stem from a man younger than 30 in good health. Some clones in this sample may be carry-over from other donors' samples. Both conserved end residues are part of each CDR3. The D gene is left open where the match is weak. A row's size may be missing; if present it is once, few, many or a size class.

v_call,d_call,j_call,clone_size,cdr3_aa,cdr3_nt
TRBV27,.,TRBJ1-4,.,CASSPRARVDEKLFF,TGTGCCAGCAGCCCAAGGGCCAGGGTGGATGAAAAACTGTTTTTT
TRBV27,.,TRBJ1-2,.,CASGGSLPSYGYTF,TGTGCCAGTGGGGGTTCGCTCCCTTCCTATGGCTACACCTTC
TRBV5-1,.,TRBJ1-1,.,CASTEARNTEAFF,TGCGCCAGCACGGAGGCCAGGAACACTGAAGCTTTCTTT
TRBV7-3,.,TRBJ2-2,few,CASSPTVTGELFF,TGTGCCAGCAGCCCGACAGTCACCGGGGAGCTGTTTTTT
TRBV5-1,TRBD2,TRBJ2-6,.,CASSFGGAGANVLTF,TGCGCCAGCAGCTTTGGGGGGGCTGGGGCCAACGTCCTGACTTTC
TRBV5-6,.,TRBJ2-7,.,CASSLVFRGDEQYF,TGTGCCAGCAGCTTGGTGTTTAGGGGAGACGAGCAGTACTTC
TRBV5-5,.,TRBJ1-2,.,CASSLGRERRGGYTF,TGTGCCAGCAGCTTGGGGCGTGAGAGGAGGGGTGGCTACACCTTC
TRBV18,TRBD2,TRBJ2-7,.,CASSPRTGLASYEQYF,TGTGCCAGCTCACCAAGAACGGGACTAGCCTCCTACGAGCAGTACTTC
TRBV7-2,.,TRBJ2-1,.,CASSLRRDSYNEQFF,TGTGCCAGCAGCTTAAGGCGGGACTCCTACAATGAGCAGTTCTTC
TRBV4-1,.,TRBJ1-2,.,CASSQDMPGVYGYTF,TGCGCCAGCAGCCAAGATATGCCGGGGGTCTATGGCTACACCTTC
TRBV5-5,.,TRBJ2-6,.,CASSLGHADSGANVLTF,TGTGCCAGCAGCTTGGGACATGCGGACTCTGGGGCCAACGTCCTGACTTTC
TRBV15,TRBD2,TRBJ2-2,.,CATSHRTSGRMNTGELFF,TGTGCCACCAGCCACCGGACTAGCGGGAGGATGAACACCGGGGAGCTGTTTTTT
TRBV7-2,.,TRBJ1-4,.,CASRLNGEKLFF,TGTGCCAGCAGGTTAAATGGGGAAAAACTGTTTTTT
TRBV9,TRBD2,TRBJ2-7,.,CASSGEGGATTYEQYF,TGTGCCAGCAGCGGGGAGGGTGGGGCTACAACCTACGAGCAGTACTTC
TRBV18,TRBD2,TRBJ2-1,.,CASSYSSGHNEQFF,TGTGCCAGCTCCTATTCTAGCGGCCACAATGAGCAGTTCTTC
TRBV7-6,TRBD1,TRBJ2-2,once,CASSLLGGTGDTGELFF,TGTGCCAGCAGCTTATTAGGTGGGACAGGGGACACCGGGGAGCTGTTTTTT
TRBV18,.,TRBJ1-2,.,CASSDLMQTGGYTF,TGTGCCAGCTCAGACCTTATGCAGACGGGAGGCTACACCTTC
TRBV9,.,TRBJ2-3,.,CASSPRREDTQYF,TGTGCCAGCAGCCCCCGCAGGGAAGATACGCAGTATTTT
TRBV2,.,TRBJ2-3,.,CASRLGQNTQYF,TGTGCCAGCAGACTCGGGCAGAACACGCAGTATTTT
TRBV28,TRBD1,TRBJ1-4,.,CASRPPYGTGNEKLFF,TGTGCCAGCAGACCTCCTTACGGGACAGGCAATGAAAAACTGTTTTTT
TRBV5-6,.,TRBJ1-4,.,CASSLLPATNEKLFF,TGTGCCAGCAGCTTGCTCCCTGCAACTAATGAAAAACTGTTTTTT
TRBV6-6,.,TRBJ2-7,.,CASSYKRDKYF,TGTGCCAGCAGTTACAAGCGGGACAAGTACTTC
TRBV11-3,.,TRBJ2-3,.,CASSFLGDTQYF,TGTGCCAGCAGCTTCTTAGGAGATACGCAGTATTTT
TRBV4-1,.,TRBJ1-1,.,CASSQVLRASEAFF,TGCGCCAGCAGCCAAGTACTCAGGGCCTCTGAAGCTTTCTTT
TRBV2,.,TRBJ1-1,.,CASGGTLRAFF,TGTGCCAGTGGGGGGACACTGAGGGCTTTCTTT
TRBV9,TRBD1,TRBJ2-7,.,CASTPFSGQGSYEQYF,TGTGCCAGCACCCCCTTTTCCGGACAGGGATCCTACGAGCAGTACTTC
TRBV7-6,.,TRBJ2-1,.,CASARRGLGGNEQFF,TGTGCCAGCGCCCGACGCGGGCTCGGAGGTAATGAGCAGTTCTTC
TRBV7-9,.,TRBJ2-2,.,CASSLVQDTGELFF,TGTGCCAGCAGCTTAGTCCAGGACACCGGGGAGCTGTTTTTT
TRBV5-4,TRBD2,TRBJ2-1,.,CASSTTSGSYNEQFF,TGTGCCAGCAGCACCACTAGCGGGAGCTACAATGAGCAGTTCTTC
TRBV2,.,TRBJ2-7,.,CASSAGAVPLEQYF,TGTGCCAGCAGTGCCGGGGCAGTCCCCCTCGAGCAGTACTTC
TRBV14,TRBD2,TRBJ2-7,.,CASSSPRASGSKYEQYF,TGTGCCAGCAGCTCTCCCCGGGCTAGCGGGAGCAAATACGAGCAGTACTTC
TRBV27,TRBD1,TRBJ2-6,.,CASRLQGTGANVLTF,TGTGCCAGCAGATTACAGGGGACTGGGGCCAACGTCCTGACTTTC
TRBV28,.,TRBJ1-1,.,CASSFGSLKGF,TGTGCCAGCAGTTTTGGTAGCTTAAAGGGCTTT
TRBV5-1,TRBD1,TRBJ1-2,.,CASSITGDYGYTF,TGCGCCAGCAGCATCACAGGGGACTATGGCTACACCTTC
TRBV2,TRBD2,TRBJ2-7,.,CASSDTGRLSYEQYF,TGTGCCAGCAGTGATACCGGGAGGCTTTCCTACGAGCAGTACTTC
TRBV30,.,TRBJ1-6,.,CAWRLGTPNSPLHF,TGTGCCTGGAGACTCGGGACACCGAATTCACCCCTCCACTTT
TRBV9,TRBD2,TRBJ2-5,.,CASSEFLAGSQETQYF,TGTGCCAGCAGCGAGTTCCTAGCGGGATCCCAAGAGACCCAGTACTTC
TRBV5-1,.,TRBJ2-7,.,CASSPDRTGRESYEQYF,TGCGCCAGCAGCCCGGACCGTACGGGACGGGAGTCCTACGAGCAGTACTTC
TRBV6-1,TRBD1,TRBJ2-7,.,CASRGQGAGEQYF,TGTGCCAGCAGAGGACAGGGGGCGGGGGAGCAGTACTTC
TRBV7-9,.,TRBJ1-2,.,CASSLAPNYGYTF,TGTGCCAGCAGCTTAGCACCTAACTATGGCTACACCTTC